One sample yielded the 18 T cell receptor beta chains listed below, sequenced in a study of spatial heterogeneity in lung cancer. TCRdb used MiXCR to reprocess the 5' RACE reads, holding one entry per CDR3 protein. Found here are roughly 6,000 distinct CDR3 sequences, around 1.3% of them singletons; the top ten hold around 9.7%. Study results and limitations: Higher tumor mutation counts went along with higher counts of expanded intratumoral alpha and beta TCRs.

Antigens of these TCRs are unknown. Described time point: sample taken at primary tumor resection. The sample in question was lung tumor tissue, obtained at surgery. The receptor set was obtained from a male donor with early-stage non-small cell lung cancer.

Within the sample, this clonotype is medium-sized. V usage is TRBV7-3 and J usage is TRBJ1-5; D gene unclear. This CDR3 spans 13 amino acids. V was shortened by 6 bases and J by 3 bases, with 9 bases between the two germline ends. Germline CDR1 reads SGHTA; CDR2 reads FQGTGA. The CDR3 DNA sequence: TGTGCCAGCAGTCCGGGAGCCAATCAGCCCCAGCATTTT. Translating gives CASSPGANQPQHF.

By its share, this clonotype is medium-sized (0.01 to 0.1%). The chain combines TRBV29-1 with TRBJ2-5; D tentatively fits TRBD1 or TRBD2 (5 bases each). Germline lookup yields CDR1 SQVTM and CDR2 ANQGSEA. V lost 3 bases to trimming and J lost 7 bases, with 15 bases between them. The CDR3 totals 13 residues. The DNA of the CDR3 is TGCAGCGTTGACGGAGAGGGGTTGGCGACCCAGTACTTC. As protein: CSVDGEGLATQYF.

By proportion, this clonotype is medium-sized (0.01 to 0.1%). The chain employs TRBV5-1 and TRBJ1-5, with TRBD1 as a possible D gene (6 bases). Trimming took 0 bases from V and 7 from J, leaving 11 bases between them. CDR1 SGHRS and CDR2 YFSETQ come from the germline V gene. The CDR3 totals 14 residues. CDR3 bases: TGCGCCAGCAGCTTGGGAGGGGGAGAACAGCCCCAGCATTTT. The encoded protein is CASSLGGGEQPQHF.

This clonotype has at least ten counts. V and J are TRBV19 and TRBJ2-1; 16 positions match TRBD2. This CDR3 comprises 16 residues. V shed 6 bases and J 12 bases; nucleotides not matched to a gene: 11. Germline lookup yields CDR1 LNHDA and CDR2 SQIVND (reference sequence). In DNA, the CDR3 is TGTGCCAGTAGCTCCGGGACTAGCGGGAGGGCCCAAGGGCAGTTCTTC. Protein product: CASSSGTSGRAQGQFF.

This clonotype counts as medium-sized. This rearrangement joins TRBV6-5 to TRBJ1-2; 7 nucleotides align to TRBD1. Looked up from germline, CDR1 is MNHEY and CDR2 is SVGAGI. With V trimmed by 2 bases and J by 6 bases, 24 bases remained unmatched. This CDR3 region has 20 residues. The CDR3: CASSYRSFPGTEPNSHGYTF. The CDR3 DNA reads TGTGCCAGCAGTTACCGTTCATTCCCCGGGACAGAACCAAACTCTCATGGCTACACCTTC.

This clonotype is classed as medium-sized. V gene TRBV29-1 combines with J gene TRBJ2-5; the D gene is possibly TRBD2 (6 bases). The CDR3 is made up of 14 amino acids. V was cut by 6 bases and J by 5 bases, with 19 bases left in between. Germline V gene sequence: CDR1 SQVTM, CDR2 ANQGSEA. The CDR3: CSVQRGAGGETQYF. The CDR3 nucleotides read TGCAGCGTCCAACGAGGGGCCGGAGGGGAGACCCAGTACTTC.

This clonotype is classed as medium-sized. The J gene is TRBJ2-7, the V gene TRBV7-9; TRBD2 matches at 9 bases. Germline V gene sequence: CDR1 SEHNR, CDR2 FQNEAQ (reference sequence). The CDR3 length is 15 residues. Trimming cost V 5 bases and J 6 bases; bases outside gene matches: 11. CDR3: CASSRGSSGAGEQYF. In nucleotides, the CDR3 is TGTGCCAGCAGCCGGGGGTCTAGCGGGGCTGGCGAGCAGTACTTC. Drawing the rest from reference TRBV7-9 and TRBJ2-7, the complete variable domain is DTGVSQNPRHKITKRGQNVTFRCDPISEHNRLYWYRQTLGQGPEFLTYFQNEAQLEKSRLLSDRFSAERPKGSFSTLEIQRTEQGDSAMYLCASSRGSSGAGEQYFGPGTRLTVT.

In this sample, this clonotype is medium-sized. CDR3 residues: CSAIGGASPYEQYF. DNA for the CDR3: TGCAGTGCTATTGGGGGCGCCAGCCCCTACGAGCAGTACTTC. This chain connects TRBV20-1 to TRBJ2-7, with a weak D call TRBD1 (6 bases). The V gene lost 4 bases and the J gene lost 2 bases, with 15 bases spanning the gap. The CDR3 sequence is 14 residues long. Germline CDR1 and CDR2: DFQATT and SNEGSKA (reference sequence).

This clonotype has ten or more counts. The chain has TRBV27 and TRBJ1-1; 8 bases are a match to TRBD1. There are 13 residues in the CDR3. Losses at the gene ends were 8 bases for V and 5 bases for J; bases not matched to a gene: 7. Germline CDR1 MNHEY, CDR2 SMNVEV (reference sequence). The CDR3 reads CASEGQGATEAFF. DNA of the CDR3: TGTGCCAGCGAAGGACAGGGTGCAACTGAAGCTTTCTTT.

This clonotype was detected ten times or more. V is TRBV13 and J is TRBJ2-7, with D maybe TRBD2 (6 bases). The CDR3 covers 14 residues. Looked up from germline, CDR1 is PRHDT and CDR2 is FYEKMQ (reference sequence). Between the trimmed V and J ends, which lost 5 bases and 1 base, there was a span of 12 bases. This CDR3 reads CASSIGTSSYEQYF. DNA of the CDR3: TGTGCCAGCAGCATCGGGACTTCTTCCTACGAGCAGTACTTC.

This clonotype came up many times. This sequence joins TRBV5-4 and TRBJ2-7, with D perhaps matching TRBD1 or TRBD2 (5 bases each). The ends were cut back, 4 bases at V and 6 bases at J, with 17 bases in the middle. This CDR3 has 14 amino acids. Germline loops: CDR1 SGHNT, CDR2 YYREEE (reference sequence). In DNA, the CDR3 is TGTGCCAGCAGCCAATTCCGGGACGCAGGCGAGCAGTACTTC. The encoded protein is CASSQFRDAGEQYF. Complete variable domain (other parts from reference TRBV5-4 and TRBJ2-7): ETGVTQSPTHLIKTRGQQVTLRCSSQSGHNTVSWYQQALGQGPQFIFQYYREEENGRGNFPPRFSGLQFPNYSSELNVNALELDDSALYLCASSQFRDAGEQYFGPGTRLTVT.

By share, this clonotype ranks as medium-sized (0.01 to 0.1%). The V and J genes are TRBV20-1 and TRBJ1-5; D not resolved. The CDR3 sequence is 15 residues long. Germline CDR1 reads DFQATT; CDR2 reads SNEGSKA (reference sequence). The ends were cut back, 3 bases at V and 0 bases at J, with 12 bases in the middle. CDR3 sequence: CSASWSVYSNQPQHF. The CDR3 DNA reads TGCAGTGCTAGTTGGTCGGTCTATAGCAATCAGCCCCAGCATTTT.

This clonotype has ten or more counts. The V gene is TRBV6-5, the J gene TRBJ1-2, with D perhaps matching TRBD1 (5 bases). Germline CDR1 is MNHEY and CDR2 is SVGAGI. V lost 4 bases and J lost 8, with 11 bases in between. The CDR3 extends over 12 amino acids. CDR3 region: CASSSAGKGYTF. The DNA for the CDR3 is TGTGCCAGCAGTTCGGCAGGGAAAGGCTACACCTTC.

This clonotype counts as medium-sized (0.01 to 0.1%). The chain is built from TRBV29-1 and TRBJ1-4; no reliable D call. Germline V gene sequence: CDR1 SQVTM, CDR2 ANQGSEA. The CDR3 totals 13 residues. Trimming shortened V by 1 base and J by 8 bases, and 11 bases separated the two germline ends. The CDR3 is CSVEGPENEKLFF. As DNA, the CDR3 is TGCAGCGTTGAAGGCCCCGAGAACGAAAAACTGTTTTTT.

By share, this clonotype counts as medium-sized. The V gene is TRBV11-2, the J gene TRBJ2-2; unclear D gene. Germline V gene lookup returns CDR1 SGHAT and CDR2 FQNNGV. The V gene lost 5 bases and the J gene lost 2 bases, with 9 bases spanning the gap. This CDR3 is built from 14 residues. This CDR3 reads CASSLTVNTGELFF. The CDR3 nucleotides are TGTGCCAGCAGCCTGACTGTTAACACCGGGGAGCTGTTTTTT.

This clonotype is medium-sized (0.01 to 0.1%). This chain uses TRBV20-1 with TRBJ2-7; D not resolved. The CDR3 is made up of 12 amino acids. The V gene lost 3 bases and the J gene lost 0 bases, with 6 bases spanning the gap. The germline gives CDR1 DFQATT, CDR2 SNEGSKA (reference sequence). CDR3 residues: CSARMSSYEQYF. The CDR3 DNA is TGCAGTGCTAGGATGAGCTCCTACGAGCAGTACTTC.

By its share, this clonotype is medium-sized. The chain combines TRBV12-3 or TRBV12-4 with TRBJ1-2; D ambiguous. V gave up 6 bases and J gave up 2 bases, with 13 bases separating them. This CDR3 is 14 amino acids long. CDR3 amino acids: CASRITAANYGYTF. The CDR3 DNA follows: TGTGCCAGCAGAATAACAGCAGCAAACTATGGCTACACCTTC.

This clonotype was seen ten or more times. CDR3 nucleotides: TGCGCCAGCAGCTTACAGGGAATGGTCACCGGGGAGCTGTTTTTT. Translation gives CASSLQGMVTGELFF. The J gene is TRBJ2-2, the V gene TRBV5-1; D may be TRBD1 (6 bases). The germline gives CDR1 SGHRS, CDR2 YFSETQ. CDR3 length: 15 amino acids. V dropped 2 bases and J dropped 4 bases, with 12 bases sitting between them.